The 20 T cell receptor beta chains below come from one sample, sequenced in a study of blood T cell repertoires in COVID-19. Sequencing was performed with immunoSEQ multiplex PCR; in TCRdb, only in-frame clones are kept and a portion is missing. This table holds tens of thousands of clones, around four fifths found once. Sequences were obtained from peripheral blood. The receptors were sampled from a woman of 80 years or more with active or convalescent COVID-19.

The chain combines TRBV6-5 with TRBJ2-1; D perhaps matches TRBD1 (5 bases). CDR1 and CDR2 from the germline V gene are MNHEY and SVGAGI. Trimming pared 5 bases from V and 7 bases from J, leaving 6 bases between. The length of the CDR3 is 11 residues. The CDR3 protein is CASSRGNEQFF. CDR3 DNA sequence: TGTGCCAGCAGTAGGGGTAATGAGCAGTTCTTC.

The gene calls are TRBV6-4 and TRBJ1-1; 10 positions agree with TRBD1. V lost 7 bases and J lost 7; bases outside the gene matches: 9. Germline-derived CDR1 and CDR2 are MRHNA and SNTAGT. CDR3 length: 14 residues. CDR3 loop: CASKATGTGVEAFF. In nucleotides, the CDR3 is TGTGCCAGCAAGGCTACCGGGACAGGGGTTGAAGCTTTCTTT.

This clone turned up a few times. The rearrangement joins TRBV7-2 to TRBJ1-2; weak D call: TRBD1 (5 bases). This CDR3 is 13 amino acids long. V was cut by 0 bases and J by 8 bases, with 10 bases left in between. Germline assignment: CDR1 SGHTA and CDR2 FQGNSA. The CDR3 sequence: CASSLAGGQGYTF. The CDR3 DNA is TGTGCCAGCAGCTTAGCGGGGGGTCAGGGCTACACCTTC.

The J gene is TRBJ1-3, the V gene TRBV6-5, with D possibly TRBD1 on 5 matching bases. The germline CDR1 and CDR2 sequences are MNHEY and SVGAGI. The CDR3 is 14 amino acids. Trimming stripped 6 bases from V and 4 bases from J, with 13 bases between. The CDR3, as DNA: TGTGCCAGCAGCCTAAGGGACTTCGGAAACACCATATATTTT. Its protein is CASSLRDFGNTIYF.

The chain is built from TRBV9 and TRBJ1-1, with D maybe TRBD1 (6 bases). CDR3 size: 15 residues. Germline values: CDR1 SGDLS, CDR2 YYNGEE. Trimming left V 0 bases short and J 2 bases short, with 11 bases between. CDR3 nucleotide sequence: TGTGCCAGCAGCGTAGCTGGGGGGGCCAACACTGAAGCTTTCTTT. This encodes CASSVAGGANTEAFF.

The chain uses TRBV28 and TRBJ1-6, with D hard to call. The CDR3 is 16 residues long. From germline, CDR1 is MDHEN and CDR2 SYDVKM. V was trimmed by 6 bases and J by 10 bases, leaving 22 bases between them. CDR3 residues: CASSLVGVRSISPLHF. CDR3 nucleotide sequence: TGTGCCAGCAGCTTAGTCGGGGTGAGAAGCATCTCACCCCTCCACTTT.

The gene calls are TRBV6-5 and TRBJ2-1; tentative D call: TRBD2 (6 bases). Germline values: CDR1 MNHEY, CDR2 SVGAGI. The CDR3 spans 15 residues. V was shortened by 0 bases and J by 4 bases, with 10 bases between the two germline ends. The CDR3 here is CASSYSREAYNEQFF. Written as DNA, the CDR3 is TGTGCCAGCAGTTACTCGAGGGAGGCGTACAATGAGCAGTTCTTC.

This rearrangement joins TRBV30 to TRBJ2-7, with TRBD2 matching over 10 bases. CDR3 length: 15 residues. The ends lost 2 bases at V and 3 bases at J; junction bases unmatched: 7. The V gene's germline CDR1 is GTSNPN and CDR2 SVGIG (reference sequence). This CDR3 reads CAWSPLAGVHYEQYF. CDR3 in DNA: TGTGCCTGGAGTCCGCTAGCGGGAGTTCACTACGAGCAGTACTTC.

As regards this clone: The same CDR3 arises from other DNA sequences in this sample as well. The chain links TRBV5-1 to TRBJ2-1, with TRBD1 matching 9 bases. V was clipped by 4 bases and J by 3 bases; unmatched bases: 5. The CDR3 runs to 15 residues. Germline CDR1 reads SGHRS; CDR2 reads YFSETQ. CDR3 amino acids: CASSAGQGYYNEQFF. The DNA for the CDR3 is TGCGCCAGCAGCGCGGGACAGGGCTACTACAATGAGCAGTTCTTC.

This clone has a handful of counts. J is TRBJ2-1 and V is TRBV5-1, with a possible D match to TRBD2 (5 bases). The CDR3 is 15 residues long. The germline CDR1 and CDR2 sequences are SGHRS and YFSETQ. V lost 1 base and J lost 1, with 9 bases in between. The CDR3 DNA reads as TGCGCCAGCAGCTTGAATAGCGATTCCTACAATGAGCAGTTCTTC. Amino acids: CASSLNSDSYNEQFF.

The chain links TRBV7-9 to TRBJ1-5, with D unresolved. Trimming removed 3 bases at V and 5 bases at J, with 5 bases between. The CDR3 consists of 12 residues. The V gene's germline CDR1 is SEHNR and CDR2 FQNEAQ (reference sequence). CDR3 nucleotides: TGTGCCAGCAGCTTCGGGGATCAGCCCCAGCATTTT. Translation: CASSFGDQPQHF.

The chain is built from TRBV5-1 and TRBJ1-2, with 7 bases that match TRBD1. CDR1 is SGHRS and CDR2 is YFSETQ in the germline V gene. This CDR3 has 15 residues. The V segment lost 7 bases and the J segment 7 bases; nucleotides outside the gene matches: 16. The CDR3 loop is CASRTETGSRGGYTF. The DNA for the CDR3 is TGCGCCAGCCGAACCGAGACAGGGTCTCGAGGTGGCTACACCTTC. The variable domain in full, completed from reference TRBV5-1 and TRBJ1-2, reads KAGVTQTPRYLIKTRGQQVTLSCSPISGHRSVSWYQQTPGQGLQFLFEYFSETQRNKGNFPGRFSGRQFSNSRSEMNVSTLELGDSALYLCASRTETGSRGGYTFGSGTRLTVV.

The gene calls are TRBV5-1 and TRBJ2-7; maybe TRBD1 (5 bases). V dropped 0 bases and J dropped 3 bases, with 10 bases sitting between them. This CDR3 has 14 residues. Looked up from germline, CDR1 is SGHRS and CDR2 is YFSETQ. The CDR3 protein is CASSLAGQGYEQYF. In DNA form, the CDR3 reads TGCGCCAGCAGCTTGGCCGGGCAGGGCTACGAGCAGTACTTC.

The rearrangement joins TRBV5-1 to TRBJ2-5; the D is unclear. The CDR3 covers 12 residues. Germline V CDR1 and CDR2: SGHRS, YFSETQ. Trimming took off 6 bases at V and 2 bases at J, with 8 bases between the two ends. The CDR3 here is CASKREQETQYF. The CDR3 DNA reads TGCGCCAGCAAGAGAGAACAAGAGACCCAGTACTTC.

This clone was seen once. The chain joins TRBV2 to TRBJ2-1; a possible D gene is TRBD2 (6 bases). The CDR3 length is 13 residues. Trimming cost V 6 bases and J 10 bases, with 16 bases left between them. From germline, CDR1 is SNHLY and CDR2 FYNNEI. CDR3 in DNA: TGTGCCAGCAGGAGGGTTCGCGGGACCGAGCAGTTCTTC. This gives the protein CASRRVRGTEQFF.

This clone was observed a few times. The chain employs TRBV28 and TRBJ2-7; 7 nucleotides agree with TRBD1. CDR1 and CDR2 (germline): MDHEN, SYDVKM. Germline trimming cut 6 bases from V and 0 bases from J; bases unmatched to any gene: 5. The CDR3 totals 14 residues. The DNA of the CDR3 is TGTGCCAGCAGATCCAGGGACAGCTCCTACGAGCAGTACTTC. Translated: CASRSRDSSYEQYF.

The chain has TRBV27 and TRBJ1-2, with D perhaps TRBD1 (6 bases). From germline, CDR1 is MNHEY and CDR2 SMNVEV (reference sequence). The CDR3 spans 16 residues. Trimming removed 7 bases from V and 4 bases from J, with 22 bases in between. The CDR3 coding sequence is TGTGCCAGCACCCAGGTGGGGGGGCCAAACCCCTATGGCTACACCTTC. Translation: CASTQVGGPNPYGYTF.

The CDR3 sequence is CASSSDKNQPQHF. The CDR3 bases are TGTGCCAGCAGCAGTGACAAAAATCAGCCCCAGCATTTT. The chain couples TRBV5-4 to TRBJ1-5; D uncertain. The CDR3 runs 13 residues. Deletions cut 4 bases from V and 4 bases from J, with 9 bases between. Germline V gene data show CDR1 as SGHNT and CDR2 as YYREEE (reference sequence). The full variable domain, its missing parts supplied by reference TRBV5-4 and TRBJ1-5, is ETGVTQSPTHLIKTRGQQVTLRCSSQSGHNTVSWYQQALGQGPQFIFQYYREEENGRGNFPPRFSGLQFPNYSSELNVNALELDDSALYLCASSSDKNQPQHFGDGTRLSIL.

CDR3 in DNA: TGTGCCAGCAGTTTATTATCGCCAGGGACAGGGGCTCACACTGAAGCTTTCTTT. Residues: CASSLLSPGTGAHTEAFF. This sequence joins TRBV27 and TRBJ1-1; TRBD1 aligns across 10 bases. Germline V gives CDR1 MNHEY, CDR2 SMNVEV (reference sequence). The CDR3 length is 18 residues. J lost 3 bases, V lost 1 base, and 11 bases had no gene match.

The chain carries TRBV5-5 and TRBJ1-6; D may be TRBD1 (6 bases). V lost 4 bases and J 0 bases, leaving 8 bases between the germline ends. From germline, CDR1 is SGHKS and CDR2 YYEKEE (reference sequence). This CDR3 region has 15 residues. The CDR3 loop reads CASSVRGSYNSPLHF. CDR3 bases: TGTGCCAGCAGCGTCAGGGGCTCCTATAATTCACCCCTCCACTTT.